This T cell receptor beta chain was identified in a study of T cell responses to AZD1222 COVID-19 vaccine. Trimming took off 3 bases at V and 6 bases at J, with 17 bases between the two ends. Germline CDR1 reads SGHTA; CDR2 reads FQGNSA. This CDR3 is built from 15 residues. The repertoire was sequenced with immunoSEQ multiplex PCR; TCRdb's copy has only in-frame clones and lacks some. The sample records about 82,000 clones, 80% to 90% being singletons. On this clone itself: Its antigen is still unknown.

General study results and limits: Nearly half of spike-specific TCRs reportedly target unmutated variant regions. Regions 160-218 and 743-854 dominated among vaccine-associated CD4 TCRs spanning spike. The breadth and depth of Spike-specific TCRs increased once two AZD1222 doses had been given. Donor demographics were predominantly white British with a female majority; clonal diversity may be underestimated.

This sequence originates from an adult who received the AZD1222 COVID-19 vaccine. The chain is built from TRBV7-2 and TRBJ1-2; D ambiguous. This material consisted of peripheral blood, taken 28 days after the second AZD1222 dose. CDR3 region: CASSFFAEGLNGYTF. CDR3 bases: TGTGCCAGCAGCTTCTTCGCTGAAGGGTTAAATGGCTACACCTTC.